The clone carrying this T cell receptor (beta chain) was observed a few times. These data belong to a study of identical twins. One entry per CDR3 protein results from TCRdb running MiXCR on the 5' RACE reads. The repertoire holds some 690,000 distinct CDR3 sequences, with around 20% as singletons. In addition, the sample was reused for a study of T cells expressing NK-cell markers. That study reports: Most of the eight sequenced donors were classified as HCMV-seropositive, and one was classified as seronegative.

Input material: PBMCs. This TCR came from a woman aged 18-29 years in good health.

CDR3 sequence reads: CASAPTSGHYNEQFF. For the CDR3, the DNA is TGTGCTAGTGCCCCGACTAGCGGACACTACAATGAGCAGTTCTTC. V is TRBV12-5 and J is TRBJ2-1, with 9 positions matching TRBD2. Per germline, CDR1 LGHNT and CDR2 FRNRAP. The CDR3 contains 15 residues. V lost 7 bases, J lost 3 bases, and 7 bases stayed unmatched.